Below are 24 T cell receptor beta chains sequenced from a single sample in a study of control samples from healthy donors and cancer patients. Assay: immunoSEQ multiplex PCR; the TCRdb copy retains only in-frame clones and omits some. The sample has tens of thousands of clones; almost 85% are singletons. Sequencing input: blood. The receptors were gathered from a woman in her sixties in good health.

The chain couples TRBV10-3 to TRBJ1-1, with D unclear. The V end was cut by 4 bases, the J end by 0 bases, with 9 bases between. CDR1 is ENHRY, CDR2 SYGVKD, per germline. The CDR3 consists of 14 residues. The CDR3 DNA reads TGTGCCATCAGTGGTAGTGGGGTGAACACTGAAGCTTTCTTT. Its protein is CAISGSGVNTEAFF.

This clone was picked up a small number of times. The V and J genes are TRBV12-3 or TRBV12-4 and TRBJ2-3, with D possibly matching TRBD2 (5 bases). CDR3 length: 13 residues. Trimming stripped 8 bases from V and 3 bases from J, with 12 bases between. CDR3 residues: CASVPRGTDTQYF. CDR3 in DNA: TGTGCCAGCGTCCCCCGGGGAACAGATACGCAGTATTTT.

The chain carries TRBV7-9 and TRBJ2-1; D is undetermined. CDR1 and CDR2 (germline): SEHNR, FQNEAQ (reference sequence). The CDR3 totals 11 residues. V was clipped by 3 bases and J by 5 bases, with 2 bases between them. CDR3 sequence (DNA): TGTGCCAGCAGCTTCCACAATGAGCAGTTCTTC. Amino acids: CASSFHNEQFF.

This clone was counted only a few times. The chain joins TRBV5-6 to TRBJ2-3; 10 bases align to TRBD1. From germline, CDR1 is SGHDT and CDR2 YYEEEE. CDR3 length equals 15 residues. J was trimmed by 2 bases and V by 4 bases; bases with no gene match: 4. The CDR3 nucleotides are TGTGCCAGCAGCCAAGACAGGGGGCTCACAGATACGCAGTATTTT. This encodes CASSQDRGLTDTQYF.

The chain carries TRBV24-1 and TRBJ1-3, with 11 positions matching TRBD1. Trimming cost V 9 bases and J 4 bases; bases outside gene matches: 4. The CDR3 is 14 amino acids. The germline gives CDR1 KGHDR, CDR2 SFDVKD. The CDR3: CATQDRGLGNTIYF. The CDR3 DNA reads as TGTGCCACCCAGGACAGGGGGCTAGGAAACACCATATATTTT.

This clone was counted a few times. V is TRBV6-4 and J is TRBJ2-2; D unresolved. Trimming shortened V by 3 bases and J by 7 bases, and 9 bases separated the two germline ends. Germline assignment: CDR1 MRHNA and CDR2 SNTAGT. The length of the CDR3 is 13 residues. CDR3 protein: CASSEIGNGELFF. The CDR3 DNA follows: TGTGCCAGCAGTGAGATCGGAAACGGGGAGCTGTTTTTT.

Only a few counts were recorded for this clone. The V and J genes are TRBV7-9 and TRBJ1-5; no definite D call. The CDR3 spans 14 residues. CDR1 and CDR2 from the germline V gene are SEHNR and FQNEAQ (reference sequence). The ends were cut back, 2 bases at V and 3 bases at J, with 8 bases in the middle. CDR3 loop: CASSLSRPNQPQHF. The CDR3 nucleotides are TGTGCCAGCAGCTTAAGTCGGCCCAATCAGCCCCAGCATTTT.

There are a few counts of this clone. The chain uses TRBV27 and TRBJ1-1; D possibly corresponds to TRBD1 (6 bases). This CDR3 has 13 residues. V was clipped by 6 bases and J by 0 bases, with 8 bases between them. Germline loops: CDR1 MNHEY, CDR2 SMNVEV (reference sequence). The CDR3 spells CASSGQMNTEAFF. The DNA for the CDR3 is TGTGCCAGCAGCGGACAGATGAACACTGAAGCTTTCTTT.

This chain uses TRBV7-9 with TRBJ2-2; 7 bases are a match to TRBD1. J lost 5 bases, V lost 6 bases, and 9 bases had no gene match. This CDR3 has 15 residues. The germline gives CDR1 SEHNR, CDR2 FQNEAQ (reference sequence). For the CDR3, the DNA is TGTGCCAGCAGTTTTGTAGGGGGCCGGACCGGGGAGCTGTTTTTT. Its protein is CASSFVGGRTGELFF.

This clone is a singleton in its sample. CDR3 residues: CASSLVTASYEQYF. CDR3 nucleotides: TGCGCCAGCAGCTTGGTTACAGCGTCCTACGAGCAGTACTTC. V usage is TRBV5-1 and J usage is TRBJ2-7; no clear D. Germline loops: CDR1 SGHRS, CDR2 YFSETQ. The V end lost 0 bases, the J end lost 1 base, and 8 bases lay between the germline ends. This CDR3 contains 14 residues. The full variable domain, its missing parts supplied by reference TRBV5-1 and TRBJ2-7, is KAGVTQTPRYLIKTRGQQVTLSCSPISGHRSVSWYQQTPGQGLQFLFEYFSETQRNKGNFPGRFSGRQFSNSRSEMNVSTLELGDSALYLCASSLVTASYEQYFGPGTRLTVT.

This clone occurred a few times. This chain connects TRBV14 to TRBJ1-3; D is uncertain. The CDR3 is 17 residues long. Trimming pared 1 base from V and 2 bases from J, leaving 15 bases between. Germline V CDR1 and CDR2: SGHDN, FVKESK. The CDR3 DNA is TGTGCCAGCAGCCAAGTGTCGGATATGGTAACTGGAAACACCATATATTTT. Translated, it gives CASSQVSDMVTGNTIYF.

V gene TRBV4-3 combines with J gene TRBJ1-1; a possible D gene is TRBD1 (5 bases). Germline CDR1 is LGHNA and CDR2 is YSLEER. V gave up 4 bases and J gave up 4 bases, with 13 bases separating them. The CDR3 loop spans 14 amino acids. The CDR3 DNA sequence: TGCGCCAGCAGCCGCTCAGGGAGTAGCACTGAAGCTTTCTTT. Translating it yields CASSRSGSSTEAFF.

The CDR3 coding sequence is TGCGCCAGCAGCGGGGGCGATGAGCAGTTCTTC. Protein sequence: CASSGGDEQFF. V and J are TRBV5-1 and TRBJ2-1; D is perhaps TRBD1 (6 bases). The CDR3 length is 11 residues. Germline CDR1 reads SGHRS; CDR2 reads YFSETQ. V was clipped by 4 bases and J by 8 bases, with 7 bases between them. Supplemented by reference TRBV5-1 and TRBJ2-1, the full variable domain reads KAGVTQTPRYLIKTRGQQVTLSCSPISGHRSVSWYQQTPGQGLQFLFEYFSETQRNKGNFPGRFSGRQFSNSRSEMNVSTLELGDSALYLCASSGGDEQFFGPGTRLTVL.

The chain links TRBV5-8 to TRBJ1-3; D remains ambiguous. V lost 3 bases and J lost 1, with 11 bases in between. The CDR3 is 15 amino acids. Germline CDR1 and CDR2: SGHTS and YDEGEE. DNA of the CDR3: TGTGCCAGCAGCTCTGGACGATTTTCTGGAAACACCATATATTTT. It codes for CASSSGRFSGNTIYF.

This clone was seen a few times. This chain links TRBV27 with TRBJ2-7; tentative D call: TRBD2 (7 bases). This CDR3 spans 14 amino acids. Looked up from germline, CDR1 is MNHEY and CDR2 is SMNVEV (reference sequence). Deletions cut 0 bases from V and 6 bases from J, with 12 bases between. CDR3: CASSLSGGAREQYF. CDR3 in DNA: TGTGCCAGCAGTTTATCGGGGGGGGCTCGCGAGCAGTACTTC.

This chain uses TRBV10-3 with TRBJ2-6; D call uncertain. V shed 9 bases and J shed 0 bases, with 3 bases lying between them. CDR3 size: 12 residues. Looked up from germline, CDR1 is ENHRY and CDR2 is SYGVKD. The DNA for the CDR3 is TGTGCCATGGACTCTGGGGCCAACGTCCTGACTTTC. It encodes CAMDSGANVLTF.

V is TRBV4-1 and J is TRBJ2-7; 10 bases are a match to TRBD2. Germline CDR1 and CDR2: MGHRA and YSYEKL. Trimming at V came to 2 bases and at J to 4 bases, leaving 8 bases not matched to a gene. This CDR3 region has 16 residues. This CDR3 is CASSQSRVAGGYEQYF. The CDR3 region has the DNA TGCGCCAGCAGCCAATCGCGTGTAGCGGGAGGTTACGAGCAGTACTTC.

This chain joins TRBV2 and TRBJ2-3, with D perhaps TRBD2 (6 bases). The V end lost 3 bases, the J end lost 2 bases, and 9 bases lay between the germline ends. The CDR3 is 14 amino acids. Germline values: CDR1 SNHLY, CDR2 FYNNEI. The CDR3 DNA sequence: TGTGCCAGCAGTGAGACTAGAGCCACAGATACGCAGTATTTT. It specifies CASSETRATDTQYF.

The genes are TRBV6-2 or TRBV6-3 and TRBJ2-5; TRBD2 agrees at 11 bases. The length of the CDR3 is 16 residues. Germline V lookup: CDR1 MNHEY, CDR2 SVGEGT. The V segment lost 6 bases and the J segment 5 bases; nucleotides outside the gene matches: 11. The CDR3: CASRPAGTSGGETQYF. CDR3 bases: TGTGCCAGCAGGCCTGCCGGGACTAGCGGAGGGGAGACCCAGTACTTC.

The rearrangement joins TRBV19 to TRBJ2-4; 7 bases line up with TRBD2. This CDR3 region has 15 residues. Losses at the gene ends were 7 bases for V and 5 bases for J; bases not matched to a gene: 11. The germline V gene encodes CDR1 LNHDA and CDR2 SQIVND (reference sequence). The chain's CDR3 is CASTIGGGSQNIQYF. CDR3 in DNA: TGTGCCAGTACTATTGGGGGGGGATCCCAAAACATTCAGTACTTC.

V gene TRBV6-5 combines with J gene TRBJ2-5; D is unresolved. The CDR3 has 13 residues. Germline CDR1 MNHEY, CDR2 SVGAGI. V was cut by 4 bases and J by 3 bases, with 9 bases left in between. CDR3 in amino acids: CASSLFREETQYF. CDR3 nucleotides: TGTGCCAGCAGTTTGTTCCGGGAAGAGACCCAGTACTTC.

The chain recombines TRBV27 with TRBJ2-3; perhaps TRBD2 as D (5 bases). Germline values: CDR1 MNHEY, CDR2 SMNVEV (reference sequence). The CDR3 extends over 18 amino acids. V was shortened by 5 bases and J by 0 bases, with 21 bases between the two germline ends. The DNA of the CDR3 is TGTGCCAGCAGTCAACTCTTAGGACTTGCTACTAGCACAGATACGCAGTATTTT. Amino acid sequence: CASSQLLGLATSTDTQYF.

This clone was seen once. The chain employs TRBV7-9 and TRBJ1-2; 7 bases are shared with TRBD1. There are 17 residues in the CDR3. Trimming cost V 5 bases and J 1 base; bases outside gene matches: 13. Germline V gene sequence: CDR1 SEHNR, CDR2 FQNEAQ (reference sequence). The CDR3 bases are TGTGCCAGCAGCCACCCCCTCGGGACAGTGATTAACTATGGCTACACCTTC. Encoded protein: CASSHPLGTVINYGYTF.

V is TRBV4-1 and J is TRBJ2-1; 7 bases line up with TRBD2. Losses at the gene ends were 1 base for V and 7 bases for J; bases not matched to a gene: 13. CDR1 and CDR2 from the germline V gene are MGHRA and YSYEKL. The CDR3 has 17 residues. CDR3 coding DNA: TGCGCCAGCAGCCAAGCCCTTCGGGGTAGCGGGTTGAATGAGCAGTTCTTC. Translating it yields CASSQALRGSGLNEQFF.